The clone carrying this T cell receptor beta chain was observed once. The antigen is unknown. It was at deep level that the assay was run. The authors distributed each subset's genomic DNA evenly over several immunoSEQ plates. This table comes from immunoSEQ multiplex PCR, and its TCRdb copy is limited to in-frame clones, with some not included. The data show around 580,000 clones, roughly 98% seen once. The entry originates in a study of shared clonotypes between healthy human individuals. Study in general: CD4 naive and CD4 memory each took three plates per donor, while CD8 naive took two and CD8 memory one. Study outcomes and limitations: Only blood underwent sampling, and tissue repertoires likely differ.

Cells designated naive CD8 were CD45RO-negative and were positively selected for CCR7, with terminally differentiated effector memory CD45RA+ cells excluded. Source material: naive CD8+ T cells sorted from blood. This clonotype originated in a man under 40 in good health.

The CDR3 nucleotides read TGTGCCAGCAGCTTCATAGCGGGCCCGGGCACCGGGGAGCTGTTTTTT. Protein: CASSFIAGPGTGELFF. V gene TRBV7-6 combines with J gene TRBJ2-2, with 7 nucleotides matching TRBD2. Germline CDR1 and CDR2: SGHVS and FNYEAQ. V was pared by 3 bases and J by 4 bases, with 8 bases of the junction left unmatched. This CDR3 is 16 amino acids long. The full variable domain, completed using reference TRBV7-6 and TRBJ2-2, is GAGVSQSPRYKVTKRGQDVALRCDPISGHVSLYWYRQALGQGPEFLTYFNYEAQQDKSGLPNDRFSAERPEGSISTLTIQRTEQRDSAMYRCASSFIAGPGTGELFFGEGSRLTVL.